Given below is one T cell receptor beta chain in context. Its matching antigen is unknown. Produced via immunoSEQ multiplex PCR; TCRdb's table is partial and in-frame only. Of over 14,000 clones in the sample, around 94% are singletons; the top ten hold roughly 0.71%. The entry originates in a study of graft-versus-host responses after intestinal transplantation. Study at large: Each of the recipients got a multivisceral, liver-intestinal, or isolated intestinal transplant. Each recipient received anti-thymocyte globulin induction, then tacrolimus and steroids for about 3 years.

The study, taken as a whole, reports: The authors found GvH clones in recipient marrow, some appearing first in ileum or blood. Early post-transplant HvG declines tracked with peak circulating GvH clone levels.

The sample consisted of PBMCs, taken 9 days after transplant. The clonotype originates from a human patient who received an intestinal transplant, so some T cells may come from the graft donor.

CDR3 nucleotide sequence: TGTGCCAGCAGCCCCAGGACCTTTGGAGAGACCCAGTACTTC. Translated, it gives CASSPRTFGETQYF. The chain combines TRBV9 with TRBJ2-5; D not certain. The ends were cut back, 4 bases at V and 4 bases at J, with 14 bases in the middle. CDR1 and CDR2 (germline): SGDLS, YYNGEE. The CDR3 spans 14 residues.